Detailed here is one T cell receptor beta chain. Its specificity is not known. The data originate from a study of blood T cells in healthy people across ages. The CDR3 is 13 residues long. V was trimmed by 4 bases and J by 9 bases, leaving 17 bases between them. Germline values: CDR1 SQVTM, CDR2 ANQGSEA. Findings and caveats of the study: As age increased, TCR beta diversity per million T cells fell in a roughly linear fashion.

Primed by a sample-barcoded 5' primer and a J-beta primer mix, a second PCR proceeded for about 6 to 11 cycles. The template-switch adaptor was a 5' adaptor with 12 random nucleotides. It tagged each cDNA molecule. Via MiXCR, TCRdb re-called the 5' RACE reads, giving one row per CDR3 protein. The sample carries hundreds of thousands of distinct CDR3 sequences, 44% recorded once. Every donor contributed ten milliliters of peripheral blood by blood draw. The gene calls are TRBV29-1 and TRBJ2-3; D is unresolved. The sequence was obtained from a man in his fifties or sixties in good health. The sequenced sample consisted of blood. This CDR3 reads CSVVAREEYTQYF. The CDR3 nucleotides read TGCAGCGTTGTAGCAAGAGAGGAGTACACGCAGTATTTT.